These 27 T cell receptor beta chains were all obtained from the same sample, sequenced in a study of PD-1 blockade in classical Hodgkin lymphoma. Time point in this sample: newly diagnosed, previously untreated cHL patient sample. Sequencing used immunoSEQ multiplex PCR; TCRdb keeps in-frame clones, though not all of them. The sample lists roughly 70,000 clones; about 94% were seen once. Sequenced: peripheral blood mononuclear cells (PBMCs). These receptors originate from a human donor with classical Hodgkin lymphoma.

This clone came up a few times. The rearrangement uses TRBV5-1 and TRBJ2-7, with a weak D call TRBD2 (6 bases). Trimming shortened V by 4 bases and J by 1 base, and 18 bases separated the two germline ends. This CDR3 has 16 residues. Germline assignment: CDR1 SGHRS and CDR2 YFSETQ. The CDR3 sequence is CASSPGLARISYEQYF. The CDR3 coding sequence is TGCGCCAGCAGCCCGGGGCTAGCGCGCATTTCCTACGAGCAGTACTTC.

The chain links TRBV9 to TRBJ2-5; D perhaps matches TRBD1 (5 bases). The CDR3 consists of 15 residues. The germline V and J ends were trimmed by 2 bases and 1 base, with 12 bases remaining between them. The germline gives CDR1 SGDLS, CDR2 YYNGEE. CDR3 region: CASSVRGSSQETQYF. CDR3 bases: TGTGCCAGCAGCGTTAGGGGCAGTTCCCAAGAGACCCAGTACTTC.

With regard to this clone: Distinct nucleotide sequences in the sample also encode this CDR3. The V call is TRBV28, the J call TRBJ2-7; tentatively, D is TRBD1 or TRBD2 (6 bases each). The V and J ends lost 3 bases and 2 bases respectively, with 8 bases between them. The CDR3 covers 13 residues. Germline V gene data show CDR1 as MDHEN and CDR2 as SYDVKM. The CDR3 sequence is CASSLGGPYEQYF. CDR3 sequence (DNA): TGTGCCAGCAGTTTGGGGGGCCCCTACGAGCAGTACTTC.

V is TRBV11-2 and J is TRBJ1-2, with 9 bases that match TRBD1. This CDR3 has 13 amino acids. The V segment lost 6 bases and the J segment 2 bases; nucleotides outside the gene matches: 1. Germline CDR1 and CDR2: SGHAT and FQNNGV. The CDR3 DNA reads as TGTGCCAGCAGTGGACAGGGGAACTATGGCTACACCTTC. Amino acids: CASSGQGNYGYTF.

The rearrangement joins TRBV5-5 to TRBJ1-1; D gene ambiguous. The CDR3 sequence is 12 residues long. Germline CDR1 reads SGHKS; CDR2 reads YYEKEE (reference sequence). The germline V and J ends were trimmed by 4 bases and 11 bases, with 15 bases remaining between them. As DNA, the CDR3 is TGTGCCAGCAGCGCCTCAAACTGGGCGGCTTTCTTT. This translates into CASSASNWAAFF. The entire variable domain, with the rest obtained from reference TRBV5-5 and TRBJ1-1, is as follows: DAGVTQSPTHLIKTRGQQVTLRCSPISGHKSVSWYQQVLGQGPQFIFQYYEKEERGRGNFPDRFSARQFPNYSSELNVNALLLGDSALYLCASSASNWAAFFGQGTRLTVV.

V gene TRBV6-1 combines with J gene TRBJ1-1, with 10 bases fitting TRBD1. This CDR3 region has 15 residues. V was pared by 3 bases and J by 7 bases, with 8 bases of the junction left unmatched. Looked up from germline, CDR1 is MNHNS and CDR2 is SASEGT. CDR3 nucleotide sequence: TGTGCCAGCAGTGATATCCGGGACAGGGGCCTTGAAGCTTTCTTT. Protein sequence: CASSDIRDRGLEAFF.

This clone was seen once. J is TRBJ2-1 and V is TRBV18; D remains unclear. The CDR3 consists of 15 residues. V was clipped by 3 bases and J by 2 bases, with 11 bases between them. Germline V CDR1 and CDR2: KGHSH, LQKENI. The DNA of the CDR3 is TGTGCCAGCTCACCGACATACCTAACCTACAATGAGCAGTTCTTC. Residues: CASSPTYLTYNEQFF. Variable domain in full (rest from reference TRBV18 and TRBJ2-1): NAGVMQNPRHLVRRRGQEARLRCSPMKGHSHVYWYRQLPEEGLKFMVYLQKENIIDESGMPKERFSAEFPKEGPSILRIQQVVRGDSAAYFCASSPTYLTYNEQFFGPGTRLTVL.

This clone is labeled as medium-sized. This chain connects TRBV6-4 to TRBJ2-1, with D possibly matching TRBD1 (5 bases). Looked up from germline, CDR1 is MRHNA and CDR2 is SNTAGT. Between the trimmed V and J ends, which lost 0 bases and 4 bases, there was a span of 10 bases. The CDR3 has 15 residues. The CDR3 DNA sequence: TGTGCCAGCAGTGACTCGCTAGGGGATTACAATGAGCAGTTCTTC. Protein sequence: CASSDSLGDYNEQFF.

The CDR3 is CASSLGVLSGELFF. The CDR3 region has the DNA TGTGCCAGCAGCTTAGGGGTCCTGTCGGGGGAGCTGTTTTTT. The J gene is TRBJ2-2, the V gene TRBV7-9; D unclear. Per germline, CDR1 SEHNR and CDR2 FQNEAQ (reference sequence). The CDR3 is 14 residues long. V was trimmed by 1 base and J by 8 bases, leaving 11 bases between them. The full variable domain, with the rest looked up from reference TRBV7-9 and TRBJ2-2, is DTGVSQNPRHKITKRGQNVTFRCDPISEHNRLYWYRQTLGQGPEFLTYFQNEAQLEKSRLLSDRFSAERPKGSFSTLEIQRTEQGDSAMYLCASSLGVLSGELFFGEGSRLTVL.

This chain uses TRBV2 with TRBJ2-7, with D possibly TRBD1 on 6 matching bases. The CDR3 sequence is 14 residues long. V was pared by 7 bases and J by 1 base, with 14 bases between. Germline assignment: CDR1 SNHLY and CDR2 FYNNEI. Here the CDR3 DNA reads TGTGCCAGCACAAGGGGGTCAGGGTCCTACGAGCAGTACTTC. It encodes CASTRGSGSYEQYF.

The chain couples TRBV27 to TRBJ2-3; weak D call: TRBD2 (7 bases). Trimming took 7 bases from V and 0 from J, leaving 14 bases between them. The CDR3 totals 15 residues. Germline V gene sequence: CDR1 MNHEY, CDR2 SMNVEV (reference sequence). The CDR3 bases are TGTGCCAGCAAATGGGGGGGCGGTAGCACAGATACGCAGTATTTT. Translating it yields CASKWGGGSTDTQYF.

The V gene is TRBV21-1, the J gene TRBJ2-2; TRBD1 is the table's D call, not checked against the DNA. TRBV21-1 is listed as a pseudogene. There are 17 residues in the CDR3. CDR3 residues: CASSQGQEGAGGGELFF. DNA for the CDR3: TGTGCCAGCAGCCAAGGGCAAGAGGGGGCTGGTGGCGGGGAGCTGTTTTTT.

Concerning this clone itself: A much larger clone differs by one base, so this may be a read error. No DNA is shown, since the ends of the CDR3 on it are uncertain; the CDR3 is the one TCRdb lists. The J gene is TRBJ2-1, the V gene TRBV7-9; the table's D call TRBD2 went unverified against the DNA. The CDR3 numbers 18 amino acids, ends counted. Germline V gene sequence: CDR1 SEHNR, CDR2 FQNEAQ (reference sequence). CDR3 sequence reads: CASNTWASGSISTGEQLF.

The gene calls are TRBV6-5 and TRBJ1-1; D call uncertain. Germline CDR1 is MNHEY and CDR2 is SVGAGI. V was shortened by 0 bases and J by 0 bases, with 8 bases between the two germline ends. This CDR3 spans 15 amino acids. In DNA, the CDR3 is TGTGCCAGCAGTTACTCGTACGGGGTGAACACTGAAGCTTTCTTT. This gives the protein CASSYSYGVNTEAFF.

The DNA for the CDR3 is TGCGCCAGCAGCTTGGCGGGTAGCGGGGGTAGAATGGAGACCCAGTACTTC. Protein product: CASSLAGSGGRMETQYF. The V gene is TRBV5-1, the J gene TRBJ2-5, with 9 bases that match TRBD2. Germline V gives CDR1 SGHRS, CDR2 YFSETQ. The CDR3 is made up of 17 amino acids. The V segment lost 0 bases and the J segment 5 bases; nucleotides outside the gene matches: 11.

J is TRBJ1-5 and V is TRBV6-1, with D possibly TRBD1 on 5 matching bases. V was cut by 4 bases and J by 4 bases, with 5 bases left in between. Germline loops: CDR1 MNHNS, CDR2 SASEGT. The CDR3 runs to 12 residues. The chain's CDR3 is CASSGGNQPQHF. The CDR3 DNA sequence: TGTGCCAGCAGTGGGGGGAATCAGCCCCAGCATTTT.

V usage is TRBV1 and J usage is TRBJ1-3. TRBV1 is deemed a pseudogene. The CDR3 contains 14 residues. Here the CDR3 DNA reads TGCACCAGCAGCCCCGAGGGCTCTGGAAACACCATATATTTT. This sequence encodes CTSSPEGSGNTIYF.

V is TRBV7-2 and J is TRBJ1-5; 8 bases are shared with TRBD1. Germline V gives CDR1 SGHTA, CDR2 FQGNSA. The J segment lost 3 bases and the V segment lost 7 bases, leaving 11 bases of the junction unmatched. This CDR3 is built from 16 residues. The CDR3 DNA follows: TGTGCCAGCAAGGAAGGACAGGGTTATGACAATCAGCCCCAGCATTTT. Translating gives CASKEGQGYDNQPQHF.

This CDR3 reads CASSLNLLSVRLTEAFF. CDR3 nucleotide sequence: TGTGCCAGCTCACTTAACCTTTTGTCAGTGCGGCTGACTGAAGCTTTCTTT. The chain has TRBV18 and TRBJ1-1; no clear D gene. Trimming removed 4 bases at V and 5 bases at J, with 23 bases between. The CDR3 loop spans 17 amino acids. The V gene's germline CDR1 is KGHSH and CDR2 LQKENI.

The chain links TRBV28 to TRBJ1-2; D is perhaps TRBD1 (6 bases). In germline, CDR1 is MDHEN, CDR2 SYDVKM. The length of the CDR3 is 15 residues. Trimming removed 2 bases from V and 4 bases from J, with 14 bases in between. The CDR3 is CASSLAGGDPYGYTF. DNA of the CDR3: TGTGCCAGCAGTTTAGCTGGGGGCGACCCCTATGGCTACACCTTC.

This chain connects TRBV6-5 to TRBJ1-1; no definite D call. This CDR3 is built from 11 residues. V shed 9 bases and J shed 4 bases, with 9 bases lying between them. Germline V CDR1 and CDR2: MNHEY, SVGAGI. CDR3 loop: CASTLGTEAFF. CDR3 in DNA: TGTGCCAGTACATTGGGCACTGAAGCTTTCTTT.

The count of this clone is one. The chain couples TRBV10-3 to TRBJ2-4, with D hard to call. The CDR3 extends over 15 amino acids. The germline gives CDR1 ENHRY, CDR2 SYGVKD. V was cut by 2 bases and J by 0 bases, with 8 bases left in between. CDR3 loop: CAISETTLAKNIQYF. The CDR3 nucleotides are TGTGCCATCAGTGAGACTACCTTAGCCAAAAACATTCAGTACTTC.

The genes are TRBV11-3 and TRBJ1-2, with unresolved D. Germline values: CDR1 SGHNT, CDR2 YENEEA. The CDR3 contains 15 residues. V shed 4 bases and J shed 2 bases, with 14 bases lying between them. The CDR3 here is CASSSQTLKNYGYTF. The CDR3 DNA reads as TGTGCCAGCAGCTCCCAGACACTAAAAAACTATGGCTACACCTTC.

The chain is built from TRBV5-6 and TRBJ1-1, with TRBD1 identical over 8 bases. This CDR3 has 13 residues. V trimming: 4 bases; J trimming: 4 bases; junction bases outside the gene matches: 3. Germline CDR1 reads SGHDT; CDR2 reads YYEEEE. The CDR3 DNA is TGTGCCAGCAGCGCAACAGGGGGCACTGAAGCTTTCTTT. It is translated as CASSATGGTEAFF.

Here the CDR3 reads CARSLRAAKLFF. Written as DNA, the CDR3 is TGTGCCAGAAGCTTGAGGGCGGCTAAGCTGTTTTTT. This chain uses TRBV5-3 with TRBJ2-2; no definite D call. TRBV5-3 is an ORF; its function is uncertain. The V end lost 1 base, the J end lost 12 bases, and 10 bases lay between the germline ends. The CDR3 sequence is 12 residues long.

This chain connects TRBV11-2 to TRBJ1-1, with a tentative D call TRBD1 (5 bases). Germline V CDR1 and CDR2: SGHAT, FQNNGV. The CDR3 sequence is 16 residues long. Trimming pared 0 bases from V and 4 bases from J, leaving 15 bases between. The CDR3 coding sequence is TGTGCCAGCAGCTTAGATCCAGGGACGGCGGGCACTGAAGCTTTCTTT. Translated, it gives CASSLDPGTAGTEAFF.

The J gene is TRBJ1-1, the V gene TRBV7-2; no clear D. This CDR3 spans 14 amino acids. Germline CDR1 reads SGHTA; CDR2 reads FQGNSA. Trimming took 4 bases from V and 1 from J, leaving 10 bases between them. DNA for the CDR3: TGTGCCAGCAGCTCCTTTGGGAGGAACACTGAAGCTTTCTTT. As protein: CASSSFGRNTEAFF.